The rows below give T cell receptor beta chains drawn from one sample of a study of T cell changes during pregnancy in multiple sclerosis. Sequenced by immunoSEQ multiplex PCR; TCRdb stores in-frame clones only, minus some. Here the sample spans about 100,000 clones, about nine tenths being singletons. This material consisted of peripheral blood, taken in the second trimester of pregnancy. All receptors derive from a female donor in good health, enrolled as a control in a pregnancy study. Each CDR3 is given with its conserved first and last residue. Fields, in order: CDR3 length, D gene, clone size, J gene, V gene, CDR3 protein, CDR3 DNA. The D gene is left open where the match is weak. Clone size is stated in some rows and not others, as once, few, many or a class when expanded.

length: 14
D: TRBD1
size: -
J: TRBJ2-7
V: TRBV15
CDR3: CATRGRQGTYEQYF
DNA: TGTGCCACCAGGGGCCGACAGGGCACCTACGAGCAGTACTTC

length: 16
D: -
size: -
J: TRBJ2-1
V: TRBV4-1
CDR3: CASSLPIGRSYNEQFF
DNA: TGCGCCAGCAGCCTCCCCATAGGGAGATCCTACAATGAGCAGTTCTTC

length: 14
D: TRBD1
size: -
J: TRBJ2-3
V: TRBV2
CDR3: CAGTTGRKTDTQYF
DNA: TGTGCCGGGACGACAGGGCGAAAAACAGATACGCAGTATTTT

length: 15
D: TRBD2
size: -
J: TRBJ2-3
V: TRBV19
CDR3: CASSPYRGDTDTQYF
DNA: TGTGCCAGTAGTCCGTATCGGGGGGACACAGATACGCAGTATTTT

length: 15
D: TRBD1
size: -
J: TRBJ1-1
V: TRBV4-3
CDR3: CASSARTGGRAEAFF
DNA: TGCGCCAGCAGCGCCCGGACAGGGGGAAGGGCTGAAGCTTTCTTT

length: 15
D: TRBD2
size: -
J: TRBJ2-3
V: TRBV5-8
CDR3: CASSFSGGGTDTQYF
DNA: TGTGCCAGCAGCTTCAGCGGGGGCGGCACAGATACGCAGTATTTT

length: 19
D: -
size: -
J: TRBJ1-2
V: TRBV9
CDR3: CASRGMLGPGGTANYGYTF
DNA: TGTGCCAGCAGAGGGATGCTGGGCCCGGGAGGTACGGCCAACTATGGCTACACCTTC

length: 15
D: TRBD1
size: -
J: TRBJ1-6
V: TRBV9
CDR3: CASSPRQGGDSPLHF
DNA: TGTGCCAGCAGCCCCCGACAGGGTGGTGATTCACCCCTCCACTTT

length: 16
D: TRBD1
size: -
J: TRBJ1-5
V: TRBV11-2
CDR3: CASSLGNRGPFWPQHF
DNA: TGTGCCAGCAGCTTGGGTAACAGGGGGCCTTTTTGGCCCCAGCATTTT

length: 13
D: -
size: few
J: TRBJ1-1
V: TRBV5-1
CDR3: CASSSNRDTEAFF
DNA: TGCGCCAGCAGCTCAAACAGGGACACTGAAGCTTTCTTT

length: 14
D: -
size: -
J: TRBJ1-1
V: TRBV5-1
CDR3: CASRPGTSNTEAFF
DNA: TGCGCCAGCAGGCCTGGGACATCGAACACTGAAGCTTTCTTT

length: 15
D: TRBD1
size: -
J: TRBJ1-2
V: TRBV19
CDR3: CASSPTGGKGYGYTF
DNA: TGTGCCAGTAGCCCTACAGGGGGCAAGGGATATGGCTACACCTTC

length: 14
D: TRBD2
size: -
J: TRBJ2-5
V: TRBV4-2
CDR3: CASSPTSGGETQYF
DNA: TGTGCCAGCAGCCCGACTAGCGGGGGTGAGACCCAGTACTTC

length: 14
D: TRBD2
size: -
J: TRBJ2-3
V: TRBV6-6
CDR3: CASRIRDYTDTQYF
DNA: TGTGCCAGCAGAATCCGGGACTACACAGATACGCAGTATTTT

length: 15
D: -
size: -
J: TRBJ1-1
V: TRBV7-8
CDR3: CASSLNSGGNTEAFF
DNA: TGTGCCAGCAGCTTAAACAGCGGGGGGAACACTGAAGCTTTCTTT

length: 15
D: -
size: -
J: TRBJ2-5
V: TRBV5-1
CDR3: CASSLFSGDQETQYF
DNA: TGCGCCAGCAGCTTGTTTTCCGGTGATCAAGAGACCCAGTACTTC

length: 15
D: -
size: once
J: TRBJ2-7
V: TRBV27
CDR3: CASSPRRGLSYEQYF
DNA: TGTGCCAGCAGTCCCCGGCGCGGACTGAGCTACGAGCAGTACTTC

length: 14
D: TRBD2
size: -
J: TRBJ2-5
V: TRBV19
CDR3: CASTAGGTTGTQYF
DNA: TGTGCCAGTACCGCGGGGGGAACGACGGGGACCCAGTACTTC

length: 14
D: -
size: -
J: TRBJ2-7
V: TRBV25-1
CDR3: CASSGWGRPYEQYF
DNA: TGTGCCAGCAGTGGCTGGGGGCGCCCCTACGAGCAGTACTTC

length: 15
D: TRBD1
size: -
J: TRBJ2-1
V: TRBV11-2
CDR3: CASSSRTGSNNEQFF
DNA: TGTGCCAGCAGCTCACGGACAGGTTCTAACAATGAGCAGTTCTTC

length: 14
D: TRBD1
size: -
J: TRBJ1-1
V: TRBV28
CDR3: CASSFAGGGTEAFF
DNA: TGTGCCAGCAGTTTTGCAGGGGGAGGCACTGAAGCTTTCTTT

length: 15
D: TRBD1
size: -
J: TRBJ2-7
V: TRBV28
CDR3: CASSLGTGIYYEQYF
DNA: TGTGCCAGCAGTTTAGGGACAGGGATTTACTACGAGCAGTACTTC

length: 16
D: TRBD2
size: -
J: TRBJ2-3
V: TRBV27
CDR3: CASRASGPGGTDTQYF
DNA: TGTGCCAGCCGGGCTAGCGGCCCAGGAGGCACAGATACGCAGTATTTT

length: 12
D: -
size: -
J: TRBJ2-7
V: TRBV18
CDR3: CASSPWGDEQYF
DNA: TGTGCCAGCTCACCGTGGGGGGACGAGCAGTACTTC

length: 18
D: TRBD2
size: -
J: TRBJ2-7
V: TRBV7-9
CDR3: CASSLWRASGGFSYEQYF
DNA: TGTGCCAGCAGCTTATGGAGGGCTAGCGGGGGGTTCTCCTACGAGCAGTACTTC

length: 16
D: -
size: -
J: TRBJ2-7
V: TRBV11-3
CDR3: CASSPIAGSSSYEQYF
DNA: TGTGCCAGCAGCCCGATTGCGGGCAGCAGCTCCTACGAGCAGTACTTC

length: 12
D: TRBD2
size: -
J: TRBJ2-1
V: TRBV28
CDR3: CASPSGSGEQFF
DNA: TGTGCCAGCCCAAGCGGGAGCGGCGAGCAGTTCTTC

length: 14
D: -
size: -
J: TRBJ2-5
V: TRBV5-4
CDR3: CASSLDYPQETQYF
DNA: TGTGCCAGCAGCTTGGACTACCCACAAGAGACCCAGTACTTC